What follows are 12 T cell receptor beta chains derived from one specimen sequenced in a study of CD8+ T cells in alopecia areata. The authors extracted RNA and reverse transcribed it into cDNA as the sequencing template. TCRdb's table, derived via immunoSEQ multiplex PCR, lists solely in-frame clones and lacks some. This sample has roughly 250,000 clones, with under 70% found just once. The material was CD4+ T cells sorted from blood, obtained at week 0. The receptors stem from a human donor with alopecia areata.

The gene calls are TRBV9 and TRBJ1-6; D is ambiguous. V gave up 0 bases and J gave up 14 bases, with 12 bases separating them. Germline CDR1 SGDLS, CDR2 YYNGEE. CDR3 length: 13 amino acids. The CDR3, as DNA: TGTGCCAGCAGCGTAGACGGATCACGAGCCCTCCACTTT. Protein sequence: CASSVDGSRALHF.

CDR3: CAWSPHDAYEQYF. The CDR3 DNA sequence: TGTGCCTGGAGTCCCCACGACGCCTACGAGCAGTACTTC. V is TRBV30 and J is TRBJ2-7; no definite D call. The V gene lost 2 bases and the J gene lost 2 bases, with 10 bases spanning the gap. CDR3 length: 13 residues. Germline loops: CDR1 GTSNPN, CDR2 SVGIG (reference sequence).

The rearrangement links TRBV5-1 to TRBJ1-4, with D perhaps matching TRBD1 (6 bases). Germline CDR1 SGHRS, CDR2 YFSETQ. The CDR3 sequence is 14 residues long. V was pared by 4 bases and J by 3 bases, with 10 bases between. The CDR3 nucleotides are TGCGCCAGCAGCACACAGGGCCCTAATGAAAAACTGTTTTTT. Encoded protein: CASSTQGPNEKLFF.

The count of this clone is one. The chain is built from TRBV6-6 and TRBJ1-5, with D possibly TRBD1 on 5 matching bases. Trimming removed 4 bases at V and 5 bases at J, with 6 bases between. This CDR3 spans 12 amino acids. Per germline, CDR1 MNHNY and CDR2 SVGAGI (reference sequence). The CDR3 sequence: CASSWGDQPQHF. DNA of the CDR3: TGTGCCAGCAGTTGGGGGGATCAGCCCCAGCATTTT.

This rearrangement joins TRBV18 to TRBJ1-6; 8 bases match TRBD1. After removal of 0 bases from V and 10 bases from J, the junction contained 8 bases not matched to a gene. Per the germline V gene, CDR1 is KGHSH and CDR2 is LQKENI. The CDR3 totals 16 residues. CDR3 nucleotides: TGTGCCAGCTCACCACCGGACGGACAGGGAGGCTCACCCCTCCACTTT. Protein: CASSPPDGQGGSPLHF.

In DNA form, the CDR3 reads TGCGCCAGCAGCCTAGGGACTAGCGGGGTCCTCGAGCAGTACTTC. Residues: CASSLGTSGVLEQYF. The rearrangement joins TRBV4-1 to TRBJ2-7; 13 nucleotides agree with TRBD2. V dropped 4 bases and J dropped 6; count of bases not matched to a gene: 6. Germline lookup yields CDR1 MGHRA and CDR2 YSYEKL. CDR3 length: 15 amino acids.

This clone has a handful of counts. The rearrangement joins TRBV4-1 to TRBJ1-5; D unresolved. Trimming stripped 1 base from V and 13 bases from J, with 14 bases between. CDR3 length: 13 residues. The germline V gene has CDR1 MGHRA and CDR2 YSYEKL. CDR3 nucleotides: TGCGCCAGCAGCCAAGGGGGAGCTGGAAGACAGCATTTT. Amino acids: CASSQGGAGRQHF.

The V gene is TRBV7-9, the J gene TRBJ1-1, with D possibly being TRBD1 (6 bases). V lost 2 bases to trimming and J lost 5 bases, with 18 bases between them. Germline loops: CDR1 SEHNR, CDR2 FQNEAQ (reference sequence). The CDR3 covers 16 residues. The CDR3 loop is CASSLTGYRERTEAFF. The DNA of the CDR3 is TGTGCCAGCAGCTTAACCGGGTACAGGGAGAGGACTGAAGCTTTCTTT.

The V call is TRBV6-6, the J call TRBJ1-5; D perhaps matches TRBD1 (6 bases). The germline V gene has CDR1 MNHNY and CDR2 SVGAGI (reference sequence). This CDR3 comprises 13 residues. Deletions cut 7 bases from V and 11 bases from J, with 18 bases between. CDR3 in DNA: TGTGCCAGCATCTCACAGGGTATGGGCGCCCAGCATTTT. Translation gives CASISQGMGAQHF.

The chain joins TRBV6-1 to TRBJ2-5, with unresolved D. Between the trimmed V and J ends, which lost 11 bases and 3 bases, there was a span of 13 bases. The length of the CDR3 is 12 residues. The germline V gene has CDR1 MNHNS and CDR2 SASEGT. In DNA form, the CDR3 reads TGTGCCGGGCCACGGTCCGAAGAGACCCAGTACTTC. Translating gives CAGPRSEETQYF.

In the case of this clone: The DNA is omitted, as the CDR3 cannot be located on it reliably, and the CDR3 follows TCRdb's listing. The chain joins TRBV29-1 to TRBJ2-2. The CDR3 totals 13 residues, both ends included. CDR1 is SQVTM and CDR2 is ANQGSEA in the germline V gene. The CDR3 reads CSAGTFGAGELFF.

The V call is TRBV30, the J call TRBJ1-4; D may be TRBD1 (6 bases). CDR1 GTSNPN and CDR2 SVGIG come from the germline V gene (reference sequence). Trimming cost V 1 base and J 7 bases, with 10 bases left between them. This CDR3 contains 13 residues. The CDR3: CAWSGRGGEKLFF. The CDR3 DNA is TGTGCCTGGAGTGGAAGGGGGGGTGAAAAACTGTTTTTT.